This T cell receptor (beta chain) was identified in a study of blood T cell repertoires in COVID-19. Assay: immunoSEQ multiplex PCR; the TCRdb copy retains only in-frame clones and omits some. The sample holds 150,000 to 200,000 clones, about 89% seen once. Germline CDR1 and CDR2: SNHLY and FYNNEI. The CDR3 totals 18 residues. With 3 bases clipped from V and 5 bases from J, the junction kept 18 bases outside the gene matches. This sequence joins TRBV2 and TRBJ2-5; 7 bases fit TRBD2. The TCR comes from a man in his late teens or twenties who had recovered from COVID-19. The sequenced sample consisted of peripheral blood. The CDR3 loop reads CASSDRFGAGAPRETQYF. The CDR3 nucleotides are TGTGCCAGCAGTGATCGGTTTGGGGCGGGAGCACCGCGGGAGACCCAGTACTTC.